This TCR beta chain was sequenced during a study of blood T cells in healthy people across ages (dated by TCRdb to 2014 to 2015). Study-wide context: In model experiments, template switching captured roughly one uniquely barcoded TCR beta cDNA molecule for every two T cells. Age-related changes in TCR beta repertoire diversity were measured in the study by deep sequencing normalized with unique cDNA molecular identifiers. The donors were split into four age groups: young (average around 17 years), middle-aged (around 40), aged (62) and long-lived (over 80). To avoid experimental bias, donors of different ages were spread randomly across the sequencing lanes. Two additional independent replicas of 1 million unique cDNA reads from the same blood draw were analyzed for two donors (one aged 18 to 30 and one aged 80 or older). Overall study outcomes, separate from this receptor: Because the CMV infection status of the donors was unknown, age-related changes in expanded clonotypes may potentially have been confounded. Conclusive comparison of naive and antigen-experienced compartments was prevented by the profiling of bulk unsorted PBMCs. Observed TCR beta diversity per million T cells fell roughly linearly with age, and a significant reduction was already apparent by age about 36. Compared with the aged group, the long-lived group had more naive CD4+ T cells, fewer expanded clones and increased TCR diversity, suggesting age selection. Observed TCR beta diversity correlated strongly with the percentage of naive T cells measured by flow cytometry. Estimates of total diversity based on one million sequenced T cells were regarded as lower bounds and as underestimates.

Note on this clonotype: Its antigen is not yet known. Base qualities are missing; no much larger clone stands one base away.

The donors were some 39 Caucasian individuals from Russia, aged about 6 to 100 years, who were systemically healthy. Each donor gave about 11 milliliters of peripheral blood, drawn into EDTA-treated Vacutainer tubes. Ficoll-Paque density-gradient centrifugation was used to isolate PBMCs, with at least 6 million obtained per sample. Total RNA, at least 5 micrograms per sample, was extracted from PBMCs with Trizol reagent. The percentages of naive CD45RAhigh/CD27high T cells were determined by flow cytometry on a PBMC aliquot from every donor. The method was 5' RACE. The data were produced on an Illumina HiSeq 2500. A second PCR of about 6 to 11 cycles was performed with a sample-barcoded 5' primer and a J-beta primer mix. Each TCR beta cDNA molecule received a unique molecular identifier from a template-switch 5' adaptor carrying 12 random nucleotides. Each sample yielded at least 3 million CDR3-containing paired-end reads. The Mint cDNA synthesis kit, primed by a TRBC-specific oligonucleotide, was used to synthesize first-strand cDNA from all RNA. After uracil-DNA glycosylase treatment, a first 18-cycle PCR used universal primers M1SS and BC2_uni_R on all cDNA. On the authors' methods: For normalization, 1 million high-quality reads were randomly selected from each sample, with every read carrying a distinct molecular identifier. Reads with shared molecular identifiers were discarded instead of being binned into consensus sequences. MiTCR, set to a Q25 quality threshold and the strictest error-elimination algorithm, was used for CDR3 identification, clonotype clustering and error correction. A nonparametric unseen species model with Euler transformation was used to estimate lower-bound total TCR beta diversity. TCRdb passed the public sequencing reads through fastp at Q25 and MiXCR, retaining productive beta sequences. Duplicate CDR3 protein sequences are folded into a single record with the most common DNA and genes. TCRdb's processing, not the authors', yielded these V and J calls. The sample table contains approximately 850,000 distinct CDR3 sequences; only one count was recorded for about three fifths of them. Roughly 20% of the sample comes from the top ten.

The germline V end is reduced by 4 bases and the J end by 5 bases; junction bases left unmatched: 14. The CDR3 covers 16 residues, taking in both the cysteine and the phenylalanine. The only DNA kept is the CDR3, 48 bases in frame from the first base. Reading the germline V gene (reference sequence) gives CDR1 DFQATT and CDR2 SNEGSKA. The specimen sequenced was blood. The TCR was taken from a man aged 25-45 years in good health. In this chain, TRBV20-1 is recombined with TRBJ2-5; TRBD1 aligns with 9 central bases. Read as DNA, the sequence is TGCAGTGCTAACCTCCCGGGACAGGGCCCGTGGGAGACCCAGTACTTC. The translation is CSANLPGQGPWETQYF.